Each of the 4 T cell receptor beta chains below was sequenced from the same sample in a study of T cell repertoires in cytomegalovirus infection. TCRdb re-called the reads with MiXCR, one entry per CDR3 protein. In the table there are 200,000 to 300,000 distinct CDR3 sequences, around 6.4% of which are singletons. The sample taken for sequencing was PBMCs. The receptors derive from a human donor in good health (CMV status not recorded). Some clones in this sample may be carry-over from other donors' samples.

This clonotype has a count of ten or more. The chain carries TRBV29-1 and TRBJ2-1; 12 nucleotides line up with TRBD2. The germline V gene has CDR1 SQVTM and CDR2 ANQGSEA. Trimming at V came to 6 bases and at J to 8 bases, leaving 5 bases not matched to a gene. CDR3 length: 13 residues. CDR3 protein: CSVLAGGLDEQFF. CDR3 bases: TGCAGCGTCCTAGCGGGGGGGCTCGATGAGCAGTTCTTC.

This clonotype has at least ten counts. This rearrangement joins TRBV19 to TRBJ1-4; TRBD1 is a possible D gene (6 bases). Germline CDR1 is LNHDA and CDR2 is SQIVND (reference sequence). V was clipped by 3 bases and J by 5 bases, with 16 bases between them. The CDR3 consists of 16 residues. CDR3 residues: CASSIRPGGLNEKLFF. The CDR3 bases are TGTGCCAGTAGTATTCGCCCGGGGGGCCTCAATGAAAAACTGTTTTTT. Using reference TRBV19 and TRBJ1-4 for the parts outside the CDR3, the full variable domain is DGGITQSPKYLFRKEGQNVTLSCEQNLNHDAMYWYRQDPGQGLRLIYYSQIVNDFQKGDIAEGYSVSREKKESFPLTVTSAQKNPTAFYLCASSIRPGGLNEKLFFGSGTQLSVL.

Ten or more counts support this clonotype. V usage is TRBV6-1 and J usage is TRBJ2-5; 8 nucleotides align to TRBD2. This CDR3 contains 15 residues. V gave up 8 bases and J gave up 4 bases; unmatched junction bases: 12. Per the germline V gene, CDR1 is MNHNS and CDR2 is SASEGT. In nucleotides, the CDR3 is TGTGCCAGCTCCCACGGGGGGGGGGCGGGAGAGACCCAGTACTTC. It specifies CASSHGGGAGETQYF.

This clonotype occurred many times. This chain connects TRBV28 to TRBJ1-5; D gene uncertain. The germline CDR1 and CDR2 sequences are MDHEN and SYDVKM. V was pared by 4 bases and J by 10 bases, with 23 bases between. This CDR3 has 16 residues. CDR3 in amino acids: CASSSAAMIWRDPQHF. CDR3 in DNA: TGTGCCAGCAGTTCCGCGGCCATGATCTGGCGCGATCCCCAGCATTTT.